This T cell receptor beta chain was recovered during a study of cytomegalovirus exposure and HLA in healthy donors. Study-wide background: Falling in the Caucasian-associated ancestry cluster were 81% of under 500 genotyped donors.

The V gene lost 5 bases and the J gene lost 1 base, with 18 bases spanning the gap. The CDR3 loop spans 18 amino acids. Germline V gene data show CDR1 as MGHDK and CDR2 as SYGVNS. Broader study findings: Among the most significant clusters, several appeared linked to common viral pathogens in a later analysis.

Primers included in the PCR were 60 Vbeta and 13 Jbeta primers. Assay used: immunoSEQ multiplex PCR; TCRdb lists only in-frame clones, some missing. Among some 200,000 clones listed, approximately 78% were seen once. As to this clone: As yet, its antigen is unknown.

This clonotype originated in a woman aged 18 to 35 in good health and CMV-seronegative. The rearrangement uses TRBV25-1 and TRBJ2-6; perhaps TRBD1 as D (6 bases). The sample consisted of PBMCs. CDR3 region: CASSHPGHQGSGANVLTF. CDR3 DNA sequence: TGTGCCAGCAGTCACCCGGGACATCAGGGGTCTGGGGCCAACGTCCTGACTTTC.